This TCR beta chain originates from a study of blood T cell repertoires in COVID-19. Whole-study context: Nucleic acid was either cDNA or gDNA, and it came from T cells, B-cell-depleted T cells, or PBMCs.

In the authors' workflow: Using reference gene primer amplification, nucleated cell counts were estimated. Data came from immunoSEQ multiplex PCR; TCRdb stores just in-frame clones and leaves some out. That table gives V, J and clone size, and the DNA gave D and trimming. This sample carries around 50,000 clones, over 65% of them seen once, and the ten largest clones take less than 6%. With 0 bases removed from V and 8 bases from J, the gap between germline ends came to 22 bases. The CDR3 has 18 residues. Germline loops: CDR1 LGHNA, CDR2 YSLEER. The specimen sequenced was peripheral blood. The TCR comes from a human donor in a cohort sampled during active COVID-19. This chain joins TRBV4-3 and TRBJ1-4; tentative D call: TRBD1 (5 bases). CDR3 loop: CASSQDRAGYSVGEKLFF. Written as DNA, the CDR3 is TGCGCCAGCAGCCAAGATAGGGCAGGGTATTCGGTTGGCGAAAAACTGTTTTTT.